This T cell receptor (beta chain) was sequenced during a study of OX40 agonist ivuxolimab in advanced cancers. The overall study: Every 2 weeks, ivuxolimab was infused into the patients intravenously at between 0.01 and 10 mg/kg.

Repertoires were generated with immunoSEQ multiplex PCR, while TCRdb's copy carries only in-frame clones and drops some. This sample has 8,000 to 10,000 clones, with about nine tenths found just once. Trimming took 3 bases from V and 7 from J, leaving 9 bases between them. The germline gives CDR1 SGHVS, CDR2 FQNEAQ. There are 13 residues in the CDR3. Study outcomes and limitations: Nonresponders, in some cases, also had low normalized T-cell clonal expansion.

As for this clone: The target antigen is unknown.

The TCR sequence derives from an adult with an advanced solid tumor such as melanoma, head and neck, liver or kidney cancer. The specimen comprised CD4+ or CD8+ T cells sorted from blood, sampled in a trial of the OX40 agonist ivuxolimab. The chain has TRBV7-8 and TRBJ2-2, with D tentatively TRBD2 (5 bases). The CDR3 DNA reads TGTGCCAGCAGCTTTCAGGCGGGCGGGGAGCTGTTTTTT. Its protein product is CASSFQAGGELFF.